This T cell receptor (beta chain) was documented in a study of T cells after yellow fever vaccination. This CDR3 is built from 13 residues. The V gene lost 3 bases and the J gene lost 7 bases, with 9 bases spanning the gap. Germline assignment: CDR1 KGHDR and CDR2 SFDVKD. MiXCR, applied by TCRdb to the 5' RACE reads, yields one record per CDR3 protein. This table holds a few hundred thousand distinct CDR3 sequences, 6.5% to 8.5% found once. This clonotype was detected a few times. The chain carries TRBV24-1 and TRBJ2-1; D uncertain. Sequences were derived from PBMCs, sampled more than 35 days after the first yellow fever vaccination. This clonotype was obtained from a man between 18 and 29 years old who received the YFV17D yellow fever vaccine. The CDR3, as DNA: TGTGCCACCAGTGATCGAGGATGGAATGAGCAGTTCTTC. It is translated as CATSDRGWNEQFF.